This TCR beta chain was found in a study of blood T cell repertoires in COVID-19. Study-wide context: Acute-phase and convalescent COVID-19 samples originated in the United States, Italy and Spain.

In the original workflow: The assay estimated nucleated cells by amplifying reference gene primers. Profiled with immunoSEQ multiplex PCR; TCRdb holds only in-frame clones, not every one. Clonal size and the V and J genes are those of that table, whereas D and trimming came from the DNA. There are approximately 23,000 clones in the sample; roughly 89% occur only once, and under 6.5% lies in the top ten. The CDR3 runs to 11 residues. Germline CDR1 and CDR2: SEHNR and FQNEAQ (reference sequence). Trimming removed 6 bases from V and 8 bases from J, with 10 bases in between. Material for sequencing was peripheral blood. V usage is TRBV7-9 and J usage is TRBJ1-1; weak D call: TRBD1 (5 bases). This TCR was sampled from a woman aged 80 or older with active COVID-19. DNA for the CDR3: TGTGCCAGCAGTAGGACACACGAAGCTTTCTTT. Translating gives CASSRTHEAFF. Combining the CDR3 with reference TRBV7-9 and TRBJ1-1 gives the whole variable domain DTGVSQNPRHKITKRGQNVTFRCDPISEHNRLYWYRQTLGQGPEFLTYFQNEAQLEKSRLLSDRFSAERPKGSFSTLEIQRTEQGDSAMYLCASSRTHEAFFGQGTRLTVV.